This T cell receptor (beta chain) was obtained from a study of CD8+ T cells in alopecia areata. Study details: Treated individuals took tofacitinib by mouth, 5 to 10 mg twice daily. Study-wide findings and caveats: Many expanded lesional clones persisted in scalp and blood during tofacitinib treatment.

Described treatment: oral pan-JAK inhibitor, 5-10 mg twice daily. Lesional scalp punch biopsies and peripheral blood came from alopecia areata patients. This clone was recorded once. The antigen remains undetermined. After isolation, RNA underwent reverse transcription to generate cDNA as the sequencing template. Using immunoSEQ multiplex PCR, the repertoire was profiled, and TCRdb retains in-frame clones only, with some absent. The sample carries 90,000 to 120,000 clones, less than 90% recorded once. The germline V and J ends were trimmed by 4 bases and 3 bases, with 13 bases remaining between them. The CDR3 sequence is 13 residues long. Germline CDR1 and CDR2: GTSNPN and SVGIG (reference sequence).

Sequences were derived from CD8+ T cells sorted from blood, sampled at week 24, from a patient treated with tofacitinib. This clonotype was obtained from a human donor with alopecia areata. V gene TRBV30 combines with J gene TRBJ2-7; D not resolved. Here the CDR3 DNA reads TGTGCCTGGACGGCCCATGAGTTCTACGAGCAGTACTTC. The encoded protein is CAWTAHEFYEQYF.